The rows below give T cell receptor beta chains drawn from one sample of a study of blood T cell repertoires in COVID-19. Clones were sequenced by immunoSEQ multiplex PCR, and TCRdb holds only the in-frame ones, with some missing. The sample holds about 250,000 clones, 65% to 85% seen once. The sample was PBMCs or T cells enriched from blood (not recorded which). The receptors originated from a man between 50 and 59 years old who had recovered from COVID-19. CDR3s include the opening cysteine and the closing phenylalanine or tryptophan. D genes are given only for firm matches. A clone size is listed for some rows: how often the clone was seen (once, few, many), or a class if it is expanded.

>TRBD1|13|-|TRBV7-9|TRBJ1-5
TGTGCCAGCAGCCTCGACAGGGCTCAGCCCCAGCATTTT
CASSLDRAQPQHF
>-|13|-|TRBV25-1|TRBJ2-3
TGTGCCAGCAAGCAATCCGGAGAAGATACGCAGTATTTT
CASKQSGEDTQYF
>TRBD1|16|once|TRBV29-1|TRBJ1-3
TGCAGCGTTGAAGACCTAAAGGGGGCGTGGGGAAACACCATATATTTT
CSVEDLKGAWGNTIYF
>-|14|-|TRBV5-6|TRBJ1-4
TGTGCCAGCACCTTTGAGCGGGGAGGAGAAAAACTGTTTTTT
CASTFERGGEKLFF
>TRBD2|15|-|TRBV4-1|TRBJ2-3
TGCGCCAGCAGCCAAGCTAGCGGGGGCACAGATACGCAGTATTTT
CASSQASGGTDTQYF
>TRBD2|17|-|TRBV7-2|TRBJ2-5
TGTGCCAGCAGCCTCGGGACTAGCGGGAGTGGCCAAGAGACCCAGTACTTC
CASSLGTSGSGQETQYF
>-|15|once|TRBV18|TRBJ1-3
TGTGCCAGCTCACCAGGACAGTCCTCTGGAAACACCATATATTTT
CASSPGQSSGNTIYF
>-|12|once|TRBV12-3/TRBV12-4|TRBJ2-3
TGTGCCAGCAGTTATATGAGAAATACGCAGTATTTT
CASSYMRNTQYF
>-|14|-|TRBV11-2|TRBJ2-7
TGTGCCAGCAGCTTAGACGACAGGTACTACGAGCAGTACTTC
CASSLDDRYYEQYF
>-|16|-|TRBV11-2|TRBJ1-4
TGTGCCAGCAGCCCCAGACCCCGGGGGGGGAATGAAAAACTGTTTTTT
CASSPRPRGGNEKLFF
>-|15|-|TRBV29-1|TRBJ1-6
TGCAGCGTGATGACAGAGAGCTCCTATAATTCACCCCTCCACTTT
CSVMTESSYNSPLHF
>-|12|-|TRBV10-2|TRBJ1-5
TGCGCCAGCCAGGTTGACAATCAGCCCCAGCATTTT
CASQVDNQPQHF
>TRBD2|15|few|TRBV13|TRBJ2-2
TGTGCCAGCAGCACGCGGGAGTGGAGCACCGGGGAGCTGTTTTTT
CASSTREWSTGELFF
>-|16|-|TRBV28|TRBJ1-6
TGTGCCAGCAGTTTAGCAGGGGCCTACTATAATTCACCCCTCCACTTT
CASSLAGAYYNSPLHF
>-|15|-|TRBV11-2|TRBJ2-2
TGTGCCAGCAGCCGGTTCTCGACGAACACCGGGGAGCTGTTTTTT
CASSRFSTNTGELFF
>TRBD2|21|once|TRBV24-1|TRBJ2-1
TGTGCCACCAGTGACCCCGGGTCCGTCGGGACTAGCGGGAAACGGTACAATGAGCAGTTCTTC
CATSDPGSVGTSGKRYNEQFF
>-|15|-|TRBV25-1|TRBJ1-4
TGTGCCAGCACCGAAGGAGGCGTGCGGGACGAAAAACTGTTTTTT
CASTEGGVRDEKLFF
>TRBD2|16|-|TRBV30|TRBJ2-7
TGTGCCTGGGTCCCCCTTTTGACTAGCGGGGGACTCGAGCAGTACTTC
CAWVPLLTSGGLEQYF
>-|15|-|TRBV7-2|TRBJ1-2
TGTGCCAGCAGCTTAGAAACCCTGGGGGGTGCTGGCTACACCTTC
CASSLETLGGAGYTF
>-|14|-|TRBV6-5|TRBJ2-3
TGTGCCAGCAGTTACCGCAGACTCGACGATACGCAGTATTTT
CASSYRRLDDTQYF
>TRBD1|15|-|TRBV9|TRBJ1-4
TGTGCCAGCAGCGTTTCACAGGGGGCCGGTGAAAAACTGTTTTTT
CASSVSQGAGEKLFF
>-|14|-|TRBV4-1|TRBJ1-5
TGCGCCAGCAGCCAAGACCCCCGAAGCCAGCCCCAGCATTTT
CASSQDPRSQPQHF
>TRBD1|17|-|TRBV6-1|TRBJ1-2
TGTGCCAGCAGTGATTCAGGGGACAGGGGTAGCCTCTATGGCTACACCTTC
CASSDSGDRGSLYGYTF
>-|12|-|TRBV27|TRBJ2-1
TGTGCCAGCAGTTCCGCCCGGACTAAGCAGTTCTTC
CASSSARTKQFF
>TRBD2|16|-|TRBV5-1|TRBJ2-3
TGCGCCAGCACCCCCGGAGCGGGAAGGGTCACAGATACGCAGTATTTT
CASTPGAGRVTDTQYF
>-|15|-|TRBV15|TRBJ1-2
TGTGCCACCAGCCCGACAGCTCTAGCTAACTATGGCTACACCTTC
CATSPTALANYGYTF
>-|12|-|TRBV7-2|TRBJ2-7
TGTGCCAGCAGCGGCGGCACCTACGAGCAGTACTTC
CASSGGTYEQYF
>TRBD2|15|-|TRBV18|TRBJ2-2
TGTGCCAGCTCACCACCTAGCGGGGCGACCGGGGAGCTGTTTTTT
CASSPPSGATGELFF
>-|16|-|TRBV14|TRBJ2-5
TGTGCCAGCAGCCAAGTGGGCTCAACGTACCAAGAGACCCAGTACTTC
CASSQVGSTYQETQYF
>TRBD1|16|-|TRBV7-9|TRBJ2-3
TGTGCCAGCAGCTTTTCCGGACAGGTACGCACAGATACGCAGTATTTT
CASSFSGQVRTDTQYF
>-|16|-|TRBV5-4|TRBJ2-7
TGTGCCAGCAGCCGACTAGGTGCGGCCGGGGGGCTCGAGCAGTACTTC
CASSRLGAAGGLEQYF
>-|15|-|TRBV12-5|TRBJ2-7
TGTGCTAGTGGTGCGGGACTCTTTTACTCCTACGAGCAGTACTTC
CASGAGLFYSYEQYF
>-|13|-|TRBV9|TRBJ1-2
TGTGCCAGCAGCGCGGCCGGGATCCAGGGCTACACCTTC
CASSAAGIQGYTF
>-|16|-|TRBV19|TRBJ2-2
TGTGCCAGTAGTATAGAGGTGGCAGGGCCCACCGGGGAGCTGTTTTTT
CASSIEVAGPTGELFF
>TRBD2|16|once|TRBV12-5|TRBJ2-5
TGTGCTAGTGGTCCGAGACTAGCGGGGATCCAAGAGACCCAGTACTTC
CASGPRLAGIQETQYF
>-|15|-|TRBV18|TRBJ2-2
TGTGCCAGCTCCCCCACCCAGGGGAAGTCCGGGGAGCTGTTTTTT
CASSPTQGKSGELFF
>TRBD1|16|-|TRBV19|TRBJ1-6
TGTGCCAGTAGTTTGAAAACGGGACAGGGCAATTCACCCCTCCACTTT
CASSLKTGQGNSPLHF
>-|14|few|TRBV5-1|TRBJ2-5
TGCGCCAGCAGCGTCGGGACACACCAAGAGACCCAGTACTTC
CASSVGTHQETQYF
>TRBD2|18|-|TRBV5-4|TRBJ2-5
TGTGCCAGCAGCTCAGGCGGGGGAGTAGCGGGGAGCCAAGAGACCCAGTACTTC
CASSSGGGVAGSQETQYF
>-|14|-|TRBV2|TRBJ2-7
TGTGCCAGCAACCGGGCTGCGGGCAGTCAGGAGCAGTACTTC
CASNRAAGSQEQYF
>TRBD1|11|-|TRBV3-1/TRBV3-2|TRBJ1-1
TGTGCCACTTTGACAGGGGGGATCGCTTTCTTT
CATLTGGIAFF
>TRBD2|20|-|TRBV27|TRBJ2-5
TGTGCCAGCAGTTTATCAGGAAGGGGACTAGCGGGAGAGGCGAGAGAGACCCAGTACTTC
CASSLSGRGLAGEARETQYF
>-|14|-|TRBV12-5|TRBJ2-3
TGTGCTAGTGGTCAGACAGCCTACTCAGATACGCAGTATTTT
CASGQTAYSDTQYF
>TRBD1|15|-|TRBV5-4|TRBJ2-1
TGTGCCAGCAGCTTGTCAGGGACAGGATACAATGAGCAGTTCTTC
CASSLSGTGYNEQFF
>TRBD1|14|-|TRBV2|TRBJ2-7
TGTGCCAGCAGTGCCCGACAGGGGTTCTACGAGCAGTACTTC
CASSARQGFYEQYF
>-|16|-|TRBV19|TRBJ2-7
TGTGCCAGTAGTAACCTTAAGCGGGCCCAGTCCTACGAGCAGTACTTC
CASSNLKRAQSYEQYF
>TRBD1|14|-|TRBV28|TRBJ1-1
TGTGCCAGCACTTATGACAGGGCGGACACTGAAGCTTTCTTT
CASTYDRADTEAFF
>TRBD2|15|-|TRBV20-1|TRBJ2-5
TGCAGTGCTAGTAGCGGGGGGGGGTTACAAGAGACCCAGTACTTC
CSASSGGGLQETQYF
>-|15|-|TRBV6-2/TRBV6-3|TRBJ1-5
TGTGCCAGCAGTTACCCCCCAGGGGCGACTCAGCCCCAGCATTTT
CASSYPPGATQPQHF
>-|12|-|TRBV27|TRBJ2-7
TGTGCCAGCAGTTTATCCGGGGTAAATCAGTACTTC
CASSLSGVNQYF
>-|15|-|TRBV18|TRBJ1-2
TGTGCCAGCTCACCACTGACGGCCCGGGGTATCGGCTACACCTTC
CASSPLTARGIGYTF
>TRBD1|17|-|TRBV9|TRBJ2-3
TGTGCCAGCAGCCCACCGCCCGGGACAGGGGGCAGGGATACGCAGTATTTT
CASSPPPGTGGRDTQYF
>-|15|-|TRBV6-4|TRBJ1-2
TGTGCCAGCAGCGAGTCGGGTCCCCGGGGCTATGGCTACACCTTC
CASSESGPRGYGYTF
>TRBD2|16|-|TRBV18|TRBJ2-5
TGTGCCAGCTCACCGGGAGCGGGAAGAGGCCAAGAGACCCAGTACTTC
CASSPGAGRGQETQYF
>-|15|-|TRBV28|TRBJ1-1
TGTGCCAGCAGTTTATGGGGGGCGGAAAACACTGAAGCTTTCTTT
CASSLWGAENTEAFF